These 24 T cell receptor beta chains were sequenced from one sample in a study of sequential checkpoint blockade in melanoma. The treatment is: randomized to nivolumab then ipilimumab (arm A) or the reverse (arm B). Only in-frame clones appear in the TCRdb table, and some are missing; sequencing was by immunoSEQ multiplex PCR. The table records about 13,000 clones, roughly a fifth of them present only once. This specimen was tumor tissue (inferred from file names), taken from a patient given nivolumab and ipilimumab in sequence. The receptors stem from a human donor with melanoma.

The J gene is TRBJ2-1, the V gene TRBV27; possibly TRBD2 for D (6 bases). The V gene lost 0 bases and the J gene lost 8 bases, with 11 bases spanning the gap. CDR1 and CDR2 from the germline V gene are MNHEY and SMNVEV (reference sequence). CDR3 length: 14 amino acids. The chain's CDR3 is CASSLSPEGDEQFF. In DNA, the CDR3 is TGTGCCAGCAGTTTATCGCCGGAGGGCGATGAGCAGTTCTTC.

This rearrangement joins TRBV11-3 to TRBJ2-1, with 12 bases identical to TRBD1. V was clipped by 5 bases and J by 9 bases; unmatched bases: 8. The CDR3 loop spans 15 amino acids. The germline CDR1 and CDR2 sequences are SGHNT and YENEEA. This chain's CDR3 is CASSLSGTGGGEQFF. CDR3 DNA: TGTGCCAGCAGCCTATCCGGGACAGGGGGCGGTGAGCAGTTCTTC.

This clone was recorded many times. The gene calls are TRBV11-3 and TRBJ1-1, with D hard to call. From germline, CDR1 is SGHNT and CDR2 YENEEA. The CDR3 has 15 residues. Trimming removed 0 bases at V and 1 base at J, with 9 bases between. CDR3 residues: CASSLEPGSNTEAFF. The CDR3 coding sequence is TGTGCCAGCAGCTTAGAACCGGGGTCGAACACTGAAGCTTTCTTT.

In its sample, this clone was seen many times. The rearrangement uses TRBV11-3 and TRBJ2-5; D remains ambiguous. This CDR3 contains 14 residues. V was clipped by 0 bases and J by 1 base, with 6 bases between them. CDR1 SGHNT and CDR2 YENEEA come from the germline V gene. CDR3 DNA sequence: TGTGCCAGCAGCTTAGAAAACCCCCAAGAGACCCAGTACTTC. Its translation is CASSLENPQETQYF.

The V gene is TRBV11-3, the J gene TRBJ2-1; 7 bases are a match to TRBD1. Germline V gives CDR1 SGHNT, CDR2 YENEEA. The J segment lost 4 bases and the V segment lost 5 bases, leaving 11 bases of the junction unmatched. The CDR3 loop spans 16 amino acids. The chain's CDR3 is CASSARRQGRYNEQFF. In DNA form, the CDR3 reads TGTGCCAGCAGCGCCCGACGACAGGGTAGGTACAATGAGCAGTTCTTC.

This clone turned up a few times. The genes are TRBV6-8 and TRBJ2-7; D is possibly TRBD2 (5 bases). The CDR3 consists of 14 residues. The ends were cut back, 2 bases at V and 6 bases at J, with 14 bases in the middle. CDR1 MNHGY and CDR2 SAAAGT come from the germline V gene. The CDR3 here is CASSYDRDVGEQYF. CDR3 sequence (DNA): TGTGCCAGCAGTTACGATCGGGATGTCGGCGAGCAGTACTTC.

This clone occurred a few times. V usage is TRBV7-4 and J usage is TRBJ2-7; D gene unclear. Looked up from germline, CDR1 is SGHVT and CDR2 is SQSDAQ. V lost 5 bases to trimming and J lost 7 bases, with 15 bases between them. The CDR3 loop spans 13 amino acids. In nucleotides, the CDR3 is TGTGCCAGCAGCAAACAAACTGTGGGGGAGCAGTACTTC. Its translation: CASSKQTVGEQYF.

The chain combines TRBV25-1 with TRBJ1-2; TRBD1 agrees at 8 bases. Germline CDR1 reads MGHDK; CDR2 reads SYGVNS. Trimming took 6 bases from V and 6 from J; bases not matched to a gene: 21. This CDR3 is built from 18 residues. The CDR3 loop is CASSGMGTGGTLRDGYTF. The CDR3 DNA follows: TGTGCCAGCAGCGGAATGGGAACAGGGGGTACCCTTAGGGATGGCTACACCTTC.

This clone came up many times. V and J are TRBV11-3 and TRBJ2-3; TRBD2 matches at 11 bases. V was clipped by 6 bases and J by 2 bases; unmatched bases: 7. This CDR3 has 16 amino acids. CDR1 SGHNT and CDR2 YENEEA come from the germline V gene. The CDR3 nucleotides read TGTGCCAGCAGTCTCACTAGCGGGGGCTTCACAGATACGCAGTATTTT. It translates to CASSLTSGGFTDTQYF.

This rearrangement joins TRBV6-7 to TRBJ1-6; unclear D gene. TRBV6-7 falls under the ORF class, with uncertain function. The CDR3 runs 15 residues. The germline V and J ends were trimmed by 5 bases and 10 bases, with 18 bases remaining between them. CDR3 residues: CASSTRTTKASPLHF. CDR3 nucleotide sequence: TGTGCCAGCAGTACGCGCACCACTAAGGCCTCACCCCTCCACTTT.

The chain has TRBV9 and TRBJ2-3; D is unclear. V gave up 0 bases and J gave up 5 bases, with 4 bases separating them. CDR1 is SGDLS and CDR2 is YYNGEE in the germline V gene. The length of the CDR3 is 12 residues. DNA of the CDR3: TGTGCCAGCAGCGTAGAGGGAGATACGCAGTATTTT. It yields the protein CASSVEGDTQYF.

This clone was picked up many times. The V gene is TRBV7-6, the J gene TRBJ2-5, with TRBD1 matching over 10 bases. CDR1 and CDR2 from the germline V gene are SGHVS and FNYEAQ. The junction had 6 bases not matched to a gene; V was cut back by 5 bases and J by 0 bases. The CDR3 totals 16 residues. The CDR3 loop reads CASSPPGTGDQETQYF. The DNA for the CDR3 is TGTGCCAGCAGCCCCCCCGGGACAGGGGACCAAGAGACCCAGTACTTC.

This chain connects TRBV6-8 to TRBJ1-5; possibly TRBD1 for D (6 bases). V was pared by 4 bases and J by 6 bases, with 10 bases between. In germline, CDR1 is MNHGY, CDR2 SAAAGT. CDR3 length: 13 amino acids. CDR3 amino acids: CASSSQGGQPQHF. The CDR3 DNA is TGTGCCAGCAGTTCACAGGGAGGTCAGCCCCAGCATTTT.

The chain has TRBV14 and TRBJ1-2, with D possibly TRBD1 on 6 matching bases. The CDR3 is 14 amino acids. V dropped 2 bases and J dropped 6 bases, with 13 bases sitting between them. CDR1 is SGHDN and CDR2 is FVKESK in the germline V gene. CDR3 residues: CASSQQTGVDGYTF. The CDR3 coding sequence is TGTGCCAGCAGCCAACAGACAGGAGTAGATGGCTACACCTTC.

This clone occurred a few times. The chain links TRBV6-8 to TRBJ1-5, with no clear D. V lost 5 bases and J lost 0, with 20 bases in between. In germline, CDR1 is MNHGY, CDR2 SAAAGT. The CDR3 contains 18 residues. The CDR3 reads CASSPKPVGAYSNQPQHF. The CDR3 coding sequence is TGTGCCAGCAGTCCCAAGCCCGTCGGAGCTTATAGCAATCAGCCCCAGCATTTT.

This clone was seen at least ten times. The chain combines TRBV6-8 with TRBJ1-1; possible D gene TRBD1, 6 bases. The CDR3 runs 16 residues. Germline V CDR1 and CDR2: MNHGY, SAAAGT. The V gene lost 4 bases and the J gene lost 5 bases, with 20 bases spanning the gap. The CDR3 loop is CASSSPFGQGMTEAFF. The CDR3 nucleotides read TGTGCCAGCAGTTCCCCCTTCGGGCAGGGGATGACTGAAGCTTTCTTT.

The gene calls are TRBV28 and TRBJ1-2; 10 bases fit TRBD1. V gave up 5 bases and J gave up 3 bases; unmatched junction bases: 3. This CDR3 contains 14 residues. Germline CDR1 MDHEN, CDR2 SYDVKM. Here the CDR3 DNA reads TGTGCCAGCAGTAGACAGGGGGCTTACTATGGCTACACCTTC. Amino acid sequence: CASSRQGAYYGYTF.

This clone appeared a few times. The V call is TRBV15, the J call TRBJ2-5, with 8 bases lining up with TRBD1. Germline V lookup: CDR1 LNHNV, CDR2 YYDKDF (reference sequence). Trimming cost V 1 base and J 7 bases; bases outside gene matches: 8. This CDR3 contains 15 residues. CDR3 in amino acids: CATSRGQGMGVTQYF. The CDR3 DNA is TGTGCCACCAGCAGAGGACAGGGGATGGGTGTGACCCAGTACTTC. The full variable domain, its missing parts supplied by reference TRBV15 and TRBJ2-5, is DAMVIQNPRYQVTQFGKPVTLSCSQTLNHNVMYWYQQKSSQAPKLLFHYYDKDFNNEADTPDNFQSRRPNTSFCFLDIRSPGLGDTAMYLCATSRGQGMGVTQYFGPGTRLLVL.

This clone is medium-sized in the sample. The V gene is TRBV11-3, the J gene TRBJ2-1; no firm D call. V was cut by 5 bases and J by 0 bases, with 11 bases left in between. Looked up from germline, CDR1 is SGHNT and CDR2 is YENEEA. The CDR3 covers 15 residues. This CDR3 reads CASSEDKHSYNEQFF. The DNA of the CDR3 is TGTGCCAGCAGCGAAGACAAACACTCCTACAATGAGCAGTTCTTC.

This clone appeared a few times. This chain uses TRBV19 with TRBJ2-2; perhaps TRBD1 as D (7 bases). Per the germline V gene, CDR1 is LNHDA and CDR2 is SQIVND (reference sequence). The CDR3 is made up of 16 amino acids. With 7 bases removed from V and 1 base from J, the gap between germline ends came to 16 bases. The CDR3 DNA reads TGTGCCAGTACTTTTCAGGGGGGTTTGAACACCGGGGAGCTGTTTTTT. It is translated as CASTFQGGLNTGELFF.

In this sample, this clone turned up many times. This chain joins TRBV11-3 and TRBJ2-7; TRBD1 aligns across 10 bases. The CDR3 is 14 residues long. Germline V gene lookup returns CDR1 SGHNT and CDR2 YENEEA. Trimming removed 4 bases from V and 4 bases from J; junction bases left unmatched: 4. CDR3 in DNA: TGTGCCAGCAGCTACCCGGGACAGGGGTACGAGCAGTACTTC. Translating it yields CASSYPGQGYEQYF.

This clone was observed a few times. This chain links TRBV6-8 with TRBJ2-7; possible D gene TRBD2, 6 bases. Germline lookup yields CDR1 MNHGY and CDR2 SAAAGT. This CDR3 contains 14 residues. The germline V and J ends were trimmed by 10 bases and 4 bases, with 20 bases remaining between them. CDR3 coding DNA: TGTGCCATCAGCCCGGGAGCCGGAGGATACGAGCAGTACTTC. It is translated as CAISPGAGGYEQYF.

The chain links TRBV6-7 to TRBJ2-1; 9 bases fit TRBD2. TRBV6-7 is assigned to the ORF class and has an uncertain function. V dropped 6 bases and J dropped 10; count of bases not matched to a gene: 16. CDR3 length equals 16 residues. CDR3 bases: TGTGCCAGCAGCCGCCAAACGGCGGGGGGGCCGGGAGAGCAGTTCTTC. Translation: CASSRQTAGGPGEQFF.

About this clone: At one end, the junction sequence differs from germline, possibly due to a read error. The rearrangement uses TRBV15 and TRBJ1-1, with D possibly being TRBD1 (6 bases). The germline V gene encodes CDR1 LNHNV and CDR2 YYDKDF (reference sequence). The CDR3 runs 15 residues. DNA of the CDR3: TGTGCCAGCAGCACGATACAGGGTGGGTACACTGAAGCTTTCTTT. This sequence encodes CASSTIQGGYTEAFF.